This T cell receptor beta chain was retrieved from a study of blood T cells in healthy people across ages. Whole-study context: About one barcoded beta molecule was captured per two T cells (by template switching). Findings of the study overall: Higher naive T cell percentage went strongly together with higher TCR beta diversity. CMV status of donors was not determined, possibly confounding expanded clonotype changes.

The V end lost 2 bases, the J end lost 1 base, and 18 bases lay between the germline ends. The CDR3 is made up of 19 amino acids. Germline lookup yields CDR1 LNHNV and CDR2 YYDKDF (reference sequence). This clonotype has more than one count but fewer than ten. Its antigen is as yet unknown. It was with a sample-barcoded 5' primer and a J-beta primer mix that a second PCR of about 7 to 12 cycles was run. TCRdb processed the 5' RACE reads anew with MiXCR; each CDR3 protein has one entry. The table records 850,000 to 1,300,000 distinct CDR3 sequences, over 35% of them present only once. The J gene is TRBJ2-6, the V gene TRBV15; either TRBD1 or TRBD2 may fit D (5 bases each). Material: blood. The receptor's source is a woman aged 60 to 75 in good health. CDR3 region: CATSRPHSRDLSGANVLTF. CDR3 DNA sequence: TGTGCCACCAGCAGACCACATTCCCGGGACCTTTCTGGGGCCAACGTCCTGACTTTC.